A single T cell receptor (beta chain) is shown here with its context. The sample belongs to a study of blood T cell repertoires in COVID-19. Study at large: COVID-19 samples from acute and convalescent phases originated in the United States, Italy and Spain.

Assay used: immunoSEQ multiplex PCR; TCRdb lists only in-frame clones, some missing. The sample records over 90,000 clones, 81% being singletons. Patients from Seattle were sampled longitudinally, starting during active infection. The length of the CDR3 is 12 residues. CDR1 LGHDT and CDR2 YNNKEL come from the germline V gene (reference sequence). V dropped 2 bases and J dropped 8 bases, with 9 bases sitting between them. J is TRBJ1-2 and V is TRBV3-1 (or the pseudogene TRBV3-2), with D unresolved. The source of this sequence is an older man with COVID-19, enrolled during active disease. Sequences were obtained from peripheral blood. The DNA of the CDR3 is TGTGCCAGCAGCCAACCCCCGGGGGGCTACACCTTC. Its protein product is CASSQPPGGYTF.